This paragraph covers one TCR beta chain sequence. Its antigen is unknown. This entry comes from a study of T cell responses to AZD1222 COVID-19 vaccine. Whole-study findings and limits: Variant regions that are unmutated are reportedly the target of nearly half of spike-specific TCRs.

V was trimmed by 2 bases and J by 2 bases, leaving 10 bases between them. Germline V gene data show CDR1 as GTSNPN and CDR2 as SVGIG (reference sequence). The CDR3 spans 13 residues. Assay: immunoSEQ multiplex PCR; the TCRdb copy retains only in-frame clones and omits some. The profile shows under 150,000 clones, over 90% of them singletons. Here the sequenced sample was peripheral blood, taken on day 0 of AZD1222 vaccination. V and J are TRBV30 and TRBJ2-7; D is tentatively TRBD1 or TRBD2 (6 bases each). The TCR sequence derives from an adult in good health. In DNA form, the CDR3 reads TGTGCCTGGAGTAGGGGGGACCCCTACGAGCAGTACTTC. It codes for CAWSRGDPYEQYF.